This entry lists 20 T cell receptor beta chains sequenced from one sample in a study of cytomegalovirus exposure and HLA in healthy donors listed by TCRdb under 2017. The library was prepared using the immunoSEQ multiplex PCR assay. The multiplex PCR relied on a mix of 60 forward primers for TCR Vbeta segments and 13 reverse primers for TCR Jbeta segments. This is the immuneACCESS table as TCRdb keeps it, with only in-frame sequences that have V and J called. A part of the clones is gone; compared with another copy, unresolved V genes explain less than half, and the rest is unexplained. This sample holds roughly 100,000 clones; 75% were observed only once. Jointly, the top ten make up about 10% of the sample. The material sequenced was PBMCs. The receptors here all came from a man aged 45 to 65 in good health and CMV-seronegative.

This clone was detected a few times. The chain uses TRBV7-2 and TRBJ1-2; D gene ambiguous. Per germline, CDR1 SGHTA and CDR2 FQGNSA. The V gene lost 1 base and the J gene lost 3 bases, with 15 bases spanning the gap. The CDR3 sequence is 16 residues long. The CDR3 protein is CASSLDWRAGDYGYTF. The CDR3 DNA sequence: TGTGCCAGCAGCTTAGATTGGAGGGCCGGGGACTATGGCTACACCTTC.

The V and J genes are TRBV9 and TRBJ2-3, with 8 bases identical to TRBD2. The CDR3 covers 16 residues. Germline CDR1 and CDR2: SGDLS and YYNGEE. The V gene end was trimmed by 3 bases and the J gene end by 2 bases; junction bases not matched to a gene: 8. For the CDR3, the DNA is TGTGCCAGCAGCGCCGGACTAGCCAAGGCCACAGATACGCAGTATTTT. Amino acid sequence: CASSAGLAKATDTQYF.

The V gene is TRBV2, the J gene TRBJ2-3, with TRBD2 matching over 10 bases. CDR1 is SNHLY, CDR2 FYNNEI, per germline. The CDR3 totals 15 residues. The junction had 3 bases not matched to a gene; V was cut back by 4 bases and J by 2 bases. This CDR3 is CASSGSGGPTDTQYF. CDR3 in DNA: TGTGCCAGCAGTGGTAGCGGGGGGCCCACAGATACGCAGTATTTT.

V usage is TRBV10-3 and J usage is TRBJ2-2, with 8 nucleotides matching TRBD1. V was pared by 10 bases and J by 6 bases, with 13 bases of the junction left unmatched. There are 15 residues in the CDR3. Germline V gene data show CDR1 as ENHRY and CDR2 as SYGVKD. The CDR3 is CATGGRQGASGELFF. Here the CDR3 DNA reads TGTGCCACTGGGGGACGGCAGGGGGCCTCCGGGGAGCTGTTTTTT.

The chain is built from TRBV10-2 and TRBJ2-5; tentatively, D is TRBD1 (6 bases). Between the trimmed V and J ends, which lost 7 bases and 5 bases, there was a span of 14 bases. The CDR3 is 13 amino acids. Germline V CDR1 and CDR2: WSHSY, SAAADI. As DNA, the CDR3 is TGCGCCAGCATTAAGGACAGAGGCGAGACCCAGTACTTC. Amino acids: CASIKDRGETQYF.

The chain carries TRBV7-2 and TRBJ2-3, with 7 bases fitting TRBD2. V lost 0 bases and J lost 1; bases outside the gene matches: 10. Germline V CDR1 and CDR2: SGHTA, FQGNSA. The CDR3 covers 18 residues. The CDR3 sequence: CASSLASSGTLGTDTQYF. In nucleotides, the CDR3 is TGTGCCAGCAGCTTAGCGTCTAGCGGAACCCTGGGCACAGATACGCAGTATTTT.

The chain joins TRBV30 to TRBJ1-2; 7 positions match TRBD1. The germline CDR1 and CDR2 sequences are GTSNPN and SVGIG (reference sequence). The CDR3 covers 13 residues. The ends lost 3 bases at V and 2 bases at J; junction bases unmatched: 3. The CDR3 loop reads CAWRGTANYGYTF. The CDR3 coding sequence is TGTGCCTGGAGGGGGACAGCCAACTATGGCTACACCTTC.

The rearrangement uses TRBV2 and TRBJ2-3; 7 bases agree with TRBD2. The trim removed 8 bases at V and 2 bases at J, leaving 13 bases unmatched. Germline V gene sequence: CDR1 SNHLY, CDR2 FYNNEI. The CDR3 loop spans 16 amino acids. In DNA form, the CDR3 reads TGTGCCAGCCTTGGAGGTTCTAGCGGAGACACAGATACGCAGTATTTT. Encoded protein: CASLGGSSGDTDTQYF.

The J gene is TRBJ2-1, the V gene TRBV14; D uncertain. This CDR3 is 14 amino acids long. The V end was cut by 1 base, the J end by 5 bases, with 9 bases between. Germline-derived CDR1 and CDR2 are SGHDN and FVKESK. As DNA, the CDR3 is TGTGCCAGCAGCCAAGGGGCACCCCACAATGAGCAGTTCTTC. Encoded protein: CASSQGAPHNEQFF.

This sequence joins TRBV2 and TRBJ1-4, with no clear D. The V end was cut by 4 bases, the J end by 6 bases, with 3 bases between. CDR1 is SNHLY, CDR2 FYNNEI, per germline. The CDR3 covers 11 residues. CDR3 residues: CASSVDEKLFF. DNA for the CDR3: TGTGCCAGCAGTGTAGATGAAAAACTGTTTTTT.

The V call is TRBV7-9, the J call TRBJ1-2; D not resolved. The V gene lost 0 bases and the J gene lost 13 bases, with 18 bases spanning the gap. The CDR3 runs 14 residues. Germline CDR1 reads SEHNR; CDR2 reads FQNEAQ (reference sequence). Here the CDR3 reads CASSLADNSEGRTF. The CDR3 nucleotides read TGTGCCAGCAGCTTAGCGGATAACAGCGAGGGTCGCACCTTC.

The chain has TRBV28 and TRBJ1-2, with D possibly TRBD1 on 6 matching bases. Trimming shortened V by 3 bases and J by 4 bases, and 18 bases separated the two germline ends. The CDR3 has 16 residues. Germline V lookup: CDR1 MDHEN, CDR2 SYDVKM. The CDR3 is CASSFVLKRTVYGYTF. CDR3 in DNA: TGTGCCAGCAGTTTTGTCCTCAAAAGGACAGTCTATGGCTACACCTTC.

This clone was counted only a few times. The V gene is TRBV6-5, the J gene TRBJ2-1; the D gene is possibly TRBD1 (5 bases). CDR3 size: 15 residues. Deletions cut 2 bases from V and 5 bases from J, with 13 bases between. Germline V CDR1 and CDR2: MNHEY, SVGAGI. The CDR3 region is CASSYGGAVNNEQFF. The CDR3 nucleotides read TGTGCCAGCAGTTACGGTGGGGCAGTCAACAATGAGCAGTTCTTC.

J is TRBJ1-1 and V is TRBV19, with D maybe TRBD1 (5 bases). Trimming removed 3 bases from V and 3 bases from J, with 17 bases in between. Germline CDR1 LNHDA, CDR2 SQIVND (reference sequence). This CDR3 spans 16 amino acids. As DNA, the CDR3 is TGTGCCAGTAGTATCTCGGGCAGGGTATCAGACACTGAAGCTTTCTTT. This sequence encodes CASSISGRVSDTEAFF.

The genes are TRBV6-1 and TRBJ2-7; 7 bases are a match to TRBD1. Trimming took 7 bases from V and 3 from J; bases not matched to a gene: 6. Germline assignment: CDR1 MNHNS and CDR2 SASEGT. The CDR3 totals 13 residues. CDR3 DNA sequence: TGTGCCAGCACCTTGACAGGGATCTACGAGCAGTACTTC. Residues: CASTLTGIYEQYF.

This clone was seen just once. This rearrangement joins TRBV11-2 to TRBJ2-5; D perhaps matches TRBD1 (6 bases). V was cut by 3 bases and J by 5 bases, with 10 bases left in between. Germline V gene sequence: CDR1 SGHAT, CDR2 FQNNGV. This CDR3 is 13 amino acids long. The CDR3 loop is CASSFGRGETQYF. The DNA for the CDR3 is TGTGCCAGCAGCTTCGGCAGGGGTGAGACCCAGTACTTC. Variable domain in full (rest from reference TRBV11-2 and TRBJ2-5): EAGVAQSPRYKIIEKRQSVAFWCNPISGHATLYWYQQILGQGPKLLIQFQNNGVVDDSQLPKDRFSAERLKGVDSTLKIQPAKLEDSAVYLCASSFGRGETQYFGPGTRLLVL.

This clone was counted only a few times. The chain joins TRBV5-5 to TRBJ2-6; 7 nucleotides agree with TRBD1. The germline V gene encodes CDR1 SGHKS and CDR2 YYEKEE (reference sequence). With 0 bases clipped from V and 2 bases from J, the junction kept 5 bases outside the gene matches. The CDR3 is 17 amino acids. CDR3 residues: CASSLGQGLPGANVLTF. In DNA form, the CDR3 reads TGTGCCAGCAGCTTGGGACAGGGATTACCTGGGGCCAACGTCCTGACTTTC.

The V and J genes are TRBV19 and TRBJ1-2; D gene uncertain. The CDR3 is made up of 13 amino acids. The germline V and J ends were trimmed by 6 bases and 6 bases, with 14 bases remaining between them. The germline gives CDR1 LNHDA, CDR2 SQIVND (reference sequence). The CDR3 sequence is CASSLPGRDGYTF. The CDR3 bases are TGTGCCAGTAGCCTCCCGGGAAGAGATGGCTACACCTTC.

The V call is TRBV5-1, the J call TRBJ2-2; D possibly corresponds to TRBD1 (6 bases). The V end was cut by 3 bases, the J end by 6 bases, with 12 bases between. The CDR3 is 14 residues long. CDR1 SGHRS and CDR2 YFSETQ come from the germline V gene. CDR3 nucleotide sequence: TGCGCCAGCAGCTGGACAGTATTCTCCGGGGAGCTGTTTTTT. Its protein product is CASSWTVFSGELFF.

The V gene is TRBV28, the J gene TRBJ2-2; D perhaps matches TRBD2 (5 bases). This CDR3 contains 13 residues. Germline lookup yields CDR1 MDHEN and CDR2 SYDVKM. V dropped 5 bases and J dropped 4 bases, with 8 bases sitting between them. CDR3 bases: TGTGCCAGCAGTATGAGCGGCACCGGGGAGCTGTTTTTT. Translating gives CASSMSGTGELFF.